The 8 T cell receptor beta chains given below trace back to one sample, sequenced in a study of breast tumors, draining lymph nodes, adjacent tissues. Breast cancer patients provided tissue from their axillary draining lymph nodes. One entry per CDR3 protein results from TCRdb running MiXCR on the multiplex PCR reads. The table has 200,000 to 250,000 distinct CDR3 sequences, about 30% seen once. Material: axillary lymph node tissue. These receptors all come from a female donor with breast cancer. Some clones in this sample may be carry-over from other donors' samples.

This clonotype has at least ten counts. This chain uses TRBV7-2 with TRBJ2-4; TRBD1 or TRBD2 may be the D gene (5 bases each). There are 14 residues in the CDR3. CDR1 is SGHTA and CDR2 is FQGNSA in the germline V gene. Between the trimmed V and J ends, which lost 3 bases and 4 bases, there was a span of 10 bases. CDR3 residues: CASSLGPGKNIQYF. The CDR3 DNA is TGTGCCAGCAGCTTGGGACCGGGGAAAAACATTCAGTACTTC.

This clonotype was counted at least ten times. The chain combines TRBV12-3 or TRBV12-4 with TRBJ2-7; D is perhaps TRBD1 or TRBD2 (6 bases each). This CDR3 contains 15 residues. Trimming pared 1 base from V and 9 bases from J, leaving 19 bases between. The CDR3 sequence: CASSLGLGGARGQYF. DNA of the CDR3: TGTGCCAGCAGTTTAGGGTTGGGGGGCGCGAGGGGGCAGTACTTC.

This clonotype was seen repeatedly, ten times or more. The CDR3 here is CAWGHYEQYF. The CDR3 nucleotides read TGTGCCTGGGGTCATTACGAGCAGTACTTC. The rearrangement uses TRBV30 and TRBJ2-7; D unresolved. Germline V gives CDR1 GTSNPN, CDR2 SVGIG (reference sequence). The CDR3 is 10 amino acids. The V end lost 5 bases, the J end lost 4 bases, and 6 bases lay between the germline ends.

There are a few counts of this clonotype. The genes are TRBV7-2 and TRBJ1-1; possible D gene TRBD1, 6 bases. CDR1 and CDR2 from the germline V gene are SGHTA and FQGNSA. V was clipped by 0 bases and J by 5 bases, with 22 bases between them. The CDR3 is 18 residues long. CDR3: CASSLAPRGASGSTEAFF. Written as DNA, the CDR3 is TGTGCCAGCAGCTTAGCCCCCAGGGGCGCATCGGGAAGTACTGAAGCTTTCTTT.

In its sample, this clonotype was seen a few times. The chain employs TRBV6-1 and TRBJ2-4; no clear D gene. The germline V gene encodes CDR1 MNHNS and CDR2 SASEGT. The CDR3 length is 16 residues. V lost 3 bases and J 0 bases, leaving 12 bases between the germline ends. CDR3 bases: TGTGCCAGCAGTGAGTTAAACTGCCTAGCCAAAAACATTCAGTACTTC. As protein: CASSELNCLAKNIQYF.

This clonotype was recorded at least ten times. The CDR3 region is CSAGLGGSQYF. CDR3 nucleotide sequence: TGCAGTGCTGGACTGGGGGGATCGCAGTATTTT. The V call is TRBV20-1, the J call TRBJ2-3; a possible D gene is TRBD2 (6 bases). V was cut by 5 bases and J by 10 bases, with 13 bases left in between. This CDR3 has 11 residues. Germline V CDR1 and CDR2: DFQATT, SNEGSKA (reference sequence).

This clonotype was detected ten times or more. The chain has TRBV24-1 and TRBJ1-3; 7 nucleotides match TRBD1. The germline V gene encodes CDR1 KGHDR and CDR2 SFDVKD. Losses at the gene ends were 6 bases for V and 4 bases for J; bases not matched to a gene: 2. This CDR3 contains 13 residues. DNA for the CDR3: TGTGCCACCAGTACAGGGGTCGGAAACACCATATATTTT. Translated: CATSTGVGNTIYF.

This clonotype was observed at least ten times. This chain joins TRBV7-2 and TRBJ2-1; tentatively, D is TRBD2 (5 bases). This CDR3 comprises 16 residues. CDR1 is SGHTA and CDR2 is FQGNSA in the germline V gene. V dropped 0 bases and J dropped 5 bases, with 14 bases sitting between them. The CDR3 DNA reads as TGTGCCAGCAGCTTAGCGCCGAGGGCGTGGAACAATGAGCAGTTCTTC. Translation gives CASSLAPRAWNNEQFF. The full variable domain, with the rest looked up from reference TRBV7-2 and TRBJ2-1, is GAGVSQSPSNKVTEKGKDVELRCDPISGHTALYWYRQSLGQGLEFLIYFQGNSAPDKSGLPSDRFSAERTGGSVSTLTIQRTQQEDSAVYLCASSLAPRAWNNEQFFGPGTRLTVL.